These T cell receptor beta chains were read from a single sample in a study of blood T cell repertoires in COVID-19. Method: immunoSEQ multiplex PCR; TCRdb's copy keeps in-frame clones and lacks some. The sample lists approximately 70,000 clones; approximately 88% were seen once. Sequenced input: peripheral blood. The origin of the receptors is a woman in her fifties or sixties with acute or convalescent COVID-19. The CDR3 runs from the conserved cysteine through the conserved F or W. D genes are given only for firm matches. The size entry is marked missing in some rows and otherwise reads once, few, many or a size class.

j_gene | v_gene | abundance | d_gene | CDR3nt | CDR3aa
TRBJ2-7 | TRBV28 | - | - | TGTGCCAGCAGTTTTCAGTCCTACGAGCAGTACTTC | CASSFQSYEQYF
TRBJ1-2 | TRBV18 | once | - | TGTGCCAGCTCACCACCGCACGCCTCTAACGGCTACACCTTC | CASSPPHASNGYTF
TRBJ1-2 | TRBV24-1 | - | - | TGTGCCACCAGTGATTCACGGGGGACGGGAGGCTACACCTTC | CATSDSRGTGGYTF
TRBJ1-6 | TRBV2 | once | - | TGTGCCAGCACCGAAGGGGCGAATCAAAATTCACCCCTCCACTTT | CASTEGANQNSPLHF
TRBJ1-1 | TRBV30 | - | - | TGTGCCTGGATCGTGTCCACTGAAGCTTTCTTT | CAWIVSTEAFF
TRBJ2-7 | TRBV29-1 | - | TRBD1 | TGCAGCGTTTACGACAGGGGGCCAGGCGAGCAGTACTTC | CSVYDRGPGEQYF
TRBJ1-3 | TRBV7-8 | - | - | TGTGCCAGCAGCCACGGGGGACGAAACACCATATATTTT | CASSHGGRNTIYF
TRBJ2-1 | TRBV7-2 | once | TRBD2 | TGTGCCAGCAGCTTAAAGTCTGGTAGCGGGAACAATGAGCAGTTCTTC | CASSLKSGSGNNEQFF
TRBJ2-2 | TRBV9 | - | - | TGTGCCAGCAGCCCCAGCGGAGACTCCACCGGGGAGCTGTTTTTT | CASSPSGDSTGELFF
TRBJ2-5 | TRBV7-9 | once | - | TGTGCCAGCAGCTATAGACAGCAAGAGACCCAGTACTTC | CASSYRQQETQYF
TRBJ1-2 | TRBV4-1 | - | TRBD1 | TGCGCCAGCAGCCAACCGGGACAGGGCAGTGGCTACACCTTC | CASSQPGQGSGYTF
TRBJ2-1 | TRBV5-4 | - | TRBD1 | TGTGCCAGCAGCCAGGGGGTGGGGGTCGGTGAGCAGTTCTTC | CASSQGVGVGEQFF
TRBJ1-1 | TRBV6-5 | - | - | TGTGCCAGCAGCCAAGCAAGAACTGGGAACACTGAAGCTTTCTTT | CASSQARTGNTEAFF